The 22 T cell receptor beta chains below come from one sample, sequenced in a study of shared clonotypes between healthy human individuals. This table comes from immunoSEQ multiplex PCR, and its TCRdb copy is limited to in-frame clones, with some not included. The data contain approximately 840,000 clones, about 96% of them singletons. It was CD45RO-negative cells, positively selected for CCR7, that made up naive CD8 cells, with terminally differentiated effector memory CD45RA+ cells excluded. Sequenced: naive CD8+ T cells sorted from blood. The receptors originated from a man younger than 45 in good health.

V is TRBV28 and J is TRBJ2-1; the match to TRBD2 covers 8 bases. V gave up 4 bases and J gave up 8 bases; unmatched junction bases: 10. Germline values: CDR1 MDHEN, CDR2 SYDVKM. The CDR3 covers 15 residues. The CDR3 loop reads CASSYWTSIPHEQFF. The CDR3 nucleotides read TGTGCCAGCAGTTACTGGACTAGCATTCCACATGAGCAGTTCTTC.

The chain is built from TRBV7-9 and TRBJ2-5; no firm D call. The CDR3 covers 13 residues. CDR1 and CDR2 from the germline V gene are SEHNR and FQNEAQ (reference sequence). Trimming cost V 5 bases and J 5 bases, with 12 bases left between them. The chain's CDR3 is CASSPPARETQYF. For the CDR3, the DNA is TGTGCCAGCAGCCCCCCCGCCAGGGAGACCCAGTACTTC.

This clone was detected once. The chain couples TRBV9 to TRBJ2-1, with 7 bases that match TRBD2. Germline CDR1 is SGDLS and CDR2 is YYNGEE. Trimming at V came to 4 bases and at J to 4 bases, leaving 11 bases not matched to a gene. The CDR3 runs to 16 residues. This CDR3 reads CASSPRTSGIYNEQFF. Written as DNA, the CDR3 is TGTGCCAGCAGCCCTCGGACCAGCGGGATTTACAATGAGCAGTTCTTC.

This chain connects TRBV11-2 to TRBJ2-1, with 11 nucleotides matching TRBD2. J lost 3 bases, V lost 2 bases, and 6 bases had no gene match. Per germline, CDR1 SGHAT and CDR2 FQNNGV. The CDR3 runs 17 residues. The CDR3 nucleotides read TGTGCCAGCAGCTTAAAGACTAGCGGGATATACTACAATGAGCAGTTCTTC. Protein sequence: CASSLKTSGIYYNEQFF.

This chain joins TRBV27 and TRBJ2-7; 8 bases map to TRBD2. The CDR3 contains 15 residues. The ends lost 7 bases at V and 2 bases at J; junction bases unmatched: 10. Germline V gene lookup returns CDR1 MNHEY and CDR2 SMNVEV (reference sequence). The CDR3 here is CASINTGTRAYEQYF. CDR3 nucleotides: TGTGCCAGCATTAATACCGGGACTAGAGCCTACGAGCAGTACTTC.

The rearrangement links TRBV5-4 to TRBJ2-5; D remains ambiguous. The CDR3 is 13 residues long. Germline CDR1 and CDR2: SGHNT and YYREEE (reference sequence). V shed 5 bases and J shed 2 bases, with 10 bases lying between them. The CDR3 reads CASRTSEQETQYF. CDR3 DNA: TGTGCCAGCAGGACCAGCGAGCAAGAGACCCAGTACTTC.

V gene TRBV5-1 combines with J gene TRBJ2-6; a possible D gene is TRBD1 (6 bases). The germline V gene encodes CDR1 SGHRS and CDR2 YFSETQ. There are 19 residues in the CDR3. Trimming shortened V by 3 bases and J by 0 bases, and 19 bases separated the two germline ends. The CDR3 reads CASSYRTVGIPSGANVLTF. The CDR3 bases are TGCGCCAGCAGCTACCGGACAGTGGGAATCCCCTCTGGGGCCAACGTCCTGACTTTC.

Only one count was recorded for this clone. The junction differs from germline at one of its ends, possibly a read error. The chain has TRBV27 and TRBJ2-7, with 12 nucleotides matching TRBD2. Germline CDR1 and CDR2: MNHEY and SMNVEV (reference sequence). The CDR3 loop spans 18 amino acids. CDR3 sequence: CASSVSGTSGPSSYEQYF. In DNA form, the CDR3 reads TGTGCCAGCAGTGTATCCGGGACTAGCGGGCCTAGCTCCTACGAGCAGTACTTC.

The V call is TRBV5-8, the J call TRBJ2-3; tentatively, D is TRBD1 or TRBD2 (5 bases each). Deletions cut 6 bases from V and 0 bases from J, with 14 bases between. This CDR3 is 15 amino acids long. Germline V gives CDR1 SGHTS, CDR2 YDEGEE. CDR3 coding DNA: TGTGCCAGCAATTATGGGACGGTGAGCACAGATACGCAGTATTTT. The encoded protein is CASNYGTVSTDTQYF.

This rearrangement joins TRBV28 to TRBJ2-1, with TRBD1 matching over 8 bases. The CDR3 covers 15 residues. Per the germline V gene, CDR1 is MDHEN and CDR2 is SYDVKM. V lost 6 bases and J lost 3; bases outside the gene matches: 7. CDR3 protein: CASRTTGEFYNEQFF. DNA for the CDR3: TGTGCCAGCAGAACGACAGGGGAGTTCTACAATGAGCAGTTCTTC.

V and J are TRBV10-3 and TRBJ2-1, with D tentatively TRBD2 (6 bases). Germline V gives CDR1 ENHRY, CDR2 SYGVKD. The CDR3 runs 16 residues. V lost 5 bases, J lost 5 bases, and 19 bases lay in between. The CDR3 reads CAISSIAELGHNEQFF. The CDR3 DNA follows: TGTGCCATCAGTTCAATAGCGGAACTCGGCCACAATGAGCAGTTCTTC.

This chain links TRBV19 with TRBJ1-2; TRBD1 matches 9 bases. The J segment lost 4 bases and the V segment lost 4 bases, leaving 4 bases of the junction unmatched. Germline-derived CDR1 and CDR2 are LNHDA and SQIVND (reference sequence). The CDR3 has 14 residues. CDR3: CASSKQGATYGYTF. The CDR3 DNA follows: TGTGCCAGTAGTAAACAGGGGGCTACCTATGGCTACACCTTC. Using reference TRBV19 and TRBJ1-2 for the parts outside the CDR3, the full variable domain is DGGITQSPKYLFRKEGQNVTLSCEQNLNHDAMYWYRQDPGQGLRLIYYSQIVNDFQKGDIAEGYSVSREKKESFPLTVTSAQKNPTAFYLCASSKQGATYGYTFGSGTRLTVV.

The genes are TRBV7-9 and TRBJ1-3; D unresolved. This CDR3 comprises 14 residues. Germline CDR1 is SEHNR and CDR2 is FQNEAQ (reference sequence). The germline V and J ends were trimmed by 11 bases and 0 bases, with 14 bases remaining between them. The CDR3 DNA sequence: TGTGCCTGCCTCCGCCGGAGCTCTGGAAACACCATATATTTT. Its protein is CACLRRSSGNTIYF.

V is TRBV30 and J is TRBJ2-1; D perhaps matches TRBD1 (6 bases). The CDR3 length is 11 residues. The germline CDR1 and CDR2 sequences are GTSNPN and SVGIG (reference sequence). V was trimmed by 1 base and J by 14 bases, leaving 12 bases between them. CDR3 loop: CAWSEDYREFF. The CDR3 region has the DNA TGTGCCTGGAGTGAGGATTACAGGGAGTTCTTC.

This CDR3 reads CASVLGTSGSPGELFF. DNA of the CDR3: TGTGCCAGCGTCTTAGGGACTAGCGGGAGTCCCGGGGAGCTGTTTTTT. The rearrangement links TRBV21-1 to TRBJ2-2; the D call TRBD2 from the table was never checked on the DNA. TRBV21-1 is described as a pseudogene. CDR3 length equals 16 residues.

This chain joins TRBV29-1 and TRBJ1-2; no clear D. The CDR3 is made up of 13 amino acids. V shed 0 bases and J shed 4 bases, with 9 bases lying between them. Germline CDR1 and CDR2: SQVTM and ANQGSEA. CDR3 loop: CSVEDRDGYGYTF. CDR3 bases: TGCAGCGTTGAAGATCGAGACGGCTATGGCTACACCTTC.

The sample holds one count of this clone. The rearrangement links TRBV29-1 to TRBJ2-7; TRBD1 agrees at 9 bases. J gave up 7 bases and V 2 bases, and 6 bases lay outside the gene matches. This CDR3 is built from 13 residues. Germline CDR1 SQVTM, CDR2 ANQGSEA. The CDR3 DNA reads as TGCAGCGTTGAAACAGGGGGCGAGCAGGAGCAGTACTTC. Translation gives CSVETGGEQEQYF.

The CDR3 protein is CASSRGSDRVGTGELFF. For the CDR3, the DNA is TGTGCCAGCAGCAGGGGGTCCGATAGGGTAGGCACCGGGGAGCTGTTTTTT. V usage is TRBV7-9 and J usage is TRBJ2-2; D perhaps matches TRBD1 (6 bases). Looked up from germline, CDR1 is SEHNR and CDR2 is FQNEAQ (reference sequence). The length of the CDR3 is 17 residues. Trimming removed 5 bases from V and 4 bases from J, with 20 bases in between.

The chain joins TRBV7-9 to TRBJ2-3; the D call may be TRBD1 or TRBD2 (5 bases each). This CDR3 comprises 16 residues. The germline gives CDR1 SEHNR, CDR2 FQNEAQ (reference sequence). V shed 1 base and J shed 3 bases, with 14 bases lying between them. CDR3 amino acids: CASSLDERGETDTQYF. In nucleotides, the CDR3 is TGTGCCAGCAGCTTAGATGAGAGGGGAGAAACAGATACGCAGTATTTT.

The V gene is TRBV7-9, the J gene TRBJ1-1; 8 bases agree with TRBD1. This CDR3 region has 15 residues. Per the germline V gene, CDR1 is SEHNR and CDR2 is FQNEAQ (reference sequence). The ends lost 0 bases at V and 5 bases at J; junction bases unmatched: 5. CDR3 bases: TGTGCCAGCAGCTTAGCTGTAACAGGGGGGACTGAAGCTTTCTTT. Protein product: CASSLAVTGGTEAFF.

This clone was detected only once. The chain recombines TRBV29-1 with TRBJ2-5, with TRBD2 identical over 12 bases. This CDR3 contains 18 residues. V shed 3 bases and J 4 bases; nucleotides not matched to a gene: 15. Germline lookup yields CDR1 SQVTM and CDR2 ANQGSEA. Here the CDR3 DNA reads TGCAGCGTTGAGTCCGAGACTAGCGGGAGAATAGGGAGAGAGACCCAGTACTTC. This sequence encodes CSVESETSGRIGRETQYF. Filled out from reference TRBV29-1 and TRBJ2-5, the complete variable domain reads SAVISQKPSRDICQRGTSLTIQCQVDSQVTMMFWYRQQPGQSLTLIATANQGSEATYESGFVIDKFPISRPNLTFSTLTVSNMSPEDSSIYLCSVESETSGRIGRETQYFGPGTRLLVL.

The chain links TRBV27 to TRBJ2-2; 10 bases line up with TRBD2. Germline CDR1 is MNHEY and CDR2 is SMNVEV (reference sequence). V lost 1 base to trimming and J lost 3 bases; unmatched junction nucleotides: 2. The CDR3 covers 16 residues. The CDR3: CASSLFLAGDTGELFF. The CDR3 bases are TGTGCCAGCAGTTTATTTCTAGCGGGGGACACCGGGGAGCTGTTTTTT.